One sample yielded the 8 T cell receptor beta chains listed below, sequenced in a study of blood T cell repertoires in COVID-19. Method: immunoSEQ multiplex PCR; TCRdb's copy keeps in-frame clones and lacks some. Of roughly 300,000 clones in the sample, around 90% are singletons; the top ten hold more than 7.5%. The sequenced material came from peripheral blood. These receptors all come from a man between 18 and 35 years old with active or convalescent COVID-19.

V and J are TRBV7-3 and TRBJ2-5; 8 bases align to TRBD2. The trim removed 5 bases at V and 3 bases at J, leaving 11 bases unmatched. The germline CDR1 and CDR2 sequences are SGHTA and FQGTGA. The CDR3 spans 16 residues. For the CDR3, the DNA is TGTGCCAGCAGCCTCGTCGGCGGGGGGCCTAAAGAGACCCAGTACTTC. As protein: CASSLVGGGPKETQYF.

This chain uses TRBV13 with TRBJ2-5; 7 bases match TRBD1. Per the germline V gene, CDR1 is PRHDT and CDR2 is FYEKMQ (reference sequence). The CDR3 runs to 16 residues. V trimming: 4 bases; J trimming: 8 bases; junction bases outside the gene matches: 16. The CDR3 bases are TGTGCCAGCAGCTGGGGACAGCCTCAGCATGGGACCACCCAGTACTTC. This encodes CASSWGQPQHGTTQYF.

The rearrangement uses TRBV5-6 and TRBJ2-5; 8 nucleotides agree with TRBD1. Trimming cost V 4 bases and J 5 bases; bases outside gene matches: 10. The length of the CDR3 is 15 residues. Germline assignment: CDR1 SGHDT and CDR2 YYEEEE. CDR3 bases: TGTGCCAGCAGCAGCAGGACAGGGATCTTGGAGACCCAGTACTTC. Translating gives CASSSRTGILETQYF.

V usage is TRBV14 and J usage is TRBJ1-2; 7 bases align to TRBD1. This CDR3 region has 17 residues. Germline V gene data show CDR1 as SGHDN and CDR2 as FVKESK. V lost 4 bases and J lost 3; bases outside the gene matches: 14. The CDR3 protein is CASSPTGEVGGDYGYTF. Here the CDR3 DNA reads TGTGCCAGCAGCCCAACAGGGGAGGTTGGTGGAGACTATGGCTACACCTTC.

The chain links TRBV19 to TRBJ2-2; D is possibly TRBD2 (5 bases). The length of the CDR3 is 14 residues. Germline V gene lookup returns CDR1 LNHDA and CDR2 SQIVND (reference sequence). The V end lost 3 bases, the J end lost 5 bases, and 10 bases lay between the germline ends. DNA for the CDR3: TGTGCCAGTAGTATCGGTCGGGGAACCGGGGAGCTGTTTTTT. Residues: CASSIGRGTGELFF.

This clone has just one count. The chain recombines TRBV2 with TRBJ1-1, with D hard to call. Trimming shortened V by 2 bases and J by 3 bases, and 16 bases separated the two germline ends. This CDR3 region has 16 residues. Per the germline V gene, CDR1 is SNHLY and CDR2 is FYNNEI. The DNA for the CDR3 is TGTGCCAGCAGTGAAAAGGCCAGGCTGTGGGACACTGAAGCTTTCTTT. This sequence encodes CASSEKARLWDTEAFF. Together with reference TRBV2 and TRBJ1-1, the CDR3 gives the full variable domain: EPEVTQTPSHQVTQMGQEVILRCVPISNHLYFYWYRQILGQKVEFLVSFYNNEISEKSEIFDDQFSVERPDGSNFTLKIRSTKLEDSAMYFCASSEKARLWDTEAFFGQGTRLTVV.

V usage is TRBV18 and J usage is TRBJ2-4; 8 nucleotides align to TRBD1. Trimming cost V 4 bases and J 0 bases; bases outside gene matches: 17. In germline, CDR1 is KGHSH, CDR2 LQKENI. This CDR3 has 20 amino acids. The CDR3 DNA follows: TGTGCCAGCTCACTAGAGCCGACAGGGGTAACAACTCTAGCCAAAAACATTCAGTACTTC. Translation gives CASSLEPTGVTTLAKNIQYF.

The genes are TRBV5-1 and TRBJ2-3; 9 bases map to TRBD2. The V and J ends lost 5 bases and 4 bases, in that order; junction bases with no gene match: 11. The germline gives CDR1 SGHRS, CDR2 YFSETQ. This CDR3 has 16 amino acids. CDR3 amino acids: CASRSFGGGAADTQYF. CDR3 coding DNA: TGCGCCAGCAGATCCTTCGGCGGGGGGGCGGCAGATACGCAGTATTTT.